This TCR beta chain was recovered during a study of T-cell reconstitution after alpha-beta-depleted transplantation in children. This sample's TCRbeta library carried unique molecular identifier barcodes. MiXCR, run by TCRdb on the PCR reads, gives a single entry per CDR3 protein. Here the sample spans approximately 630,000 distinct CDR3 sequences, about 12% being singletons. Germline assignment: CDR1 DFQATT and CDR2 SNEGSKA (reference sequence). The CDR3 sequence is 13 residues long. Trimming shortened V by 3 bases and J by 0 bases, and 3 bases separated the two germline ends. General study findings and limits: Where some patients showed high TCRbeta diversity at day 60, it came from recipient T cells and thymic progenitors that had survived. Expanded clones from the graft, numbering several hundred, reportedly supplied alpha-beta T cells about two months after transplant.

This clonotype was seen only a few times. Its antigen is unknown. Sequenced here: PBMCs, sampled before TCRalphabeta/CD19-depleted stem cell transplant. The TCR sequence derives from a girl aged 2-10 years with congenital amegakaryocytic thrombocytopenia, due to receive a stem cell transplant. The V call is TRBV20-1, the J call TRBJ1-6; no definite D call. Written as DNA, the CDR3 is TGCAGTGCTAGCAACTCCTATAATTCACCCCTCCACTTT. Translation: CSASNSYNSPLHF.